These 3 T cell receptor beta chains originate from one sample sequenced in a study of blood T cell repertoires in COVID-19. Sequencing was performed with immunoSEQ multiplex PCR; in TCRdb, only in-frame clones are kept and a portion is missing. In the table there are approximately 110,000 clones, over 80% of which are singletons. The sample was peripheral blood. The receptors shown here come from an older woman with acute or convalescent COVID-19.

This chain uses TRBV7-9 with TRBJ2-3; tentatively, D is TRBD1 (7 bases). Trimming removed 4 bases at V and 3 bases at J, with 14 bases between. The CDR3 is 15 residues long. The germline V gene encodes CDR1 SEHNR and CDR2 FQNEAQ (reference sequence). Here the CDR3 DNA reads TGTGCCAGCAGCTCCACGACAGGGAGGACAGATACGCAGTATTTT. It codes for CASSSTTGRTDTQYF. Filled out from reference TRBV7-9 and TRBJ2-3, the complete variable domain reads DTGVSQNPRHKITKRGQNVTFRCDPISEHNRLYWYRQTLGQGPEFLTYFQNEAQLEKSRLLSDRFSAERPKGSFSTLEIQRTEQGDSAMYLCASSSTTGRTDTQYFGPGTRLTVL.

CDR3 sequence (DNA): TGCGCCAGCAGCCGGGACAGTAATGAAAAACTGTTTTTT. Translation: CASSRDSNEKLFF. The V gene is TRBV10-1, the J gene TRBJ1-4; 7 bases fit TRBD1. CDR3 length: 13 amino acids. J lost 4 bases, V lost 6 bases, and 2 bases had no gene match. Germline CDR1 is WNHNN and CDR2 is SYGVQD (reference sequence).

V and J are TRBV3-1 (or the pseudogene TRBV3-2) and TRBJ1-4; no clear D. The CDR3 length is 12 residues. In germline, CDR1 is LGHDT, CDR2 YNNKEL (reference sequence). V was pared by 0 bases and J by 10 bases, with 6 bases between. CDR3 loop: CASSQDPGKLFF. The CDR3 region has the DNA TGTGCCAGCAGCCAAGACCCGGGAAAACTGTTTTTT.